This TCR beta chain was documented in a study of identical twins. Template switching added a universal primer binding site, and final cDNA carried unique molecular identifiers. TCRdb fed the 5' RACE reads into MiXCR, producing one record per CDR3 protein. In the table there are roughly 230,000 distinct CDR3 sequences, about 8.9% of which are singletons. This clonotype showed up many times. CDR1 and CDR2 from the germline V gene are SQVTM and ANQGSEA. With 4 bases clipped from V and 4 bases from J, the junction kept 8 bases outside the gene matches. CDR3 length equals 14 residues. These data were also filed under a second study, of yellow fever vaccine responses in identical twins.

Sequenced material: CD8+ T cells sorted from blood. The chain uses TRBV29-1 and TRBJ2-7; 9 positions agree with TRBD2. This TCR derives from a woman aged 18-35 years in good health. The CDR3 protein is CSVVSSGNTYEQYF. The CDR3 nucleotides are TGCAGCGTTGTTTCTAGCGGGAATACTTACGAGCAGTACTTC.